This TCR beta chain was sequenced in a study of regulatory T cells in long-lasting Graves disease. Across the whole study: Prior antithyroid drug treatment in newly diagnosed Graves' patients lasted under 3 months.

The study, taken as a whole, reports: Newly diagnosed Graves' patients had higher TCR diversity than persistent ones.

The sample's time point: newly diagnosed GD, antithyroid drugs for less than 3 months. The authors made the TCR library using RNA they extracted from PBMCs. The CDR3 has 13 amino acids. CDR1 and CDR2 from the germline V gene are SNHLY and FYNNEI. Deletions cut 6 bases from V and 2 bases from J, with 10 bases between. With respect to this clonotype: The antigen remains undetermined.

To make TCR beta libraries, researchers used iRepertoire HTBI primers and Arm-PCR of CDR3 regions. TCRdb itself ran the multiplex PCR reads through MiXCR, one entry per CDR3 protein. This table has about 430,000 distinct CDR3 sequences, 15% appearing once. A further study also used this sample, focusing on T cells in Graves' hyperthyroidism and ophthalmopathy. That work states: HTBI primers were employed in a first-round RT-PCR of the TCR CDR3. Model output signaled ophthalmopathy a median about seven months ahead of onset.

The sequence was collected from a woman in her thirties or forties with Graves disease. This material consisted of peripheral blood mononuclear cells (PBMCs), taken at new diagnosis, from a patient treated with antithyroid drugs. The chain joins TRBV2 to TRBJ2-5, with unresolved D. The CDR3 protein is CASSLPPQETQYF. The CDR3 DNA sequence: TGTGCCAGCAGCCTCCCGCCGCAAGAGACCCAGTACTTC.